This T cell receptor (beta chain) originates from a study of ipilimumab plus nivolumab after autologous stem cell transplantation. Study overall: Myeloma cases were transplant-naive high-risk or relapsed within 3 years post first autologous transplant.

The assay was immunoSEQ multiplex PCR, and TCRdb's table has in-frame clones only and misses some. The table shows about 9,800 clones, with over 60% occurring only once. Ipilimumab, 1 mg/kg, started 14 to 28 days after autologous transplant. Through week 26, nivolumab 3 mg/kg IV was given weeks 1, 4, 7, 10, then biweekly. About this clone: Its antigen is not known. A much larger clone differs from this one at a single base, so this may be a read error.

General study points: The authors say TCR, Treg and microbiome findings warrant further study.

This TCR was sampled from a female donor with multiple myeloma. This material consisted of PBMCs, taken in a trial of ipilimumab plus nivolumab as post-transplant consolidation.

CDR3 sequence (DNA): TGTGCCAGCAGAATGCAGGGCGGCCAGCCCCAGCATTTT. Translating it yields CASRMQGGQPQHF. The V gene is TRBV27, the J gene TRBJ1-5, with D possibly matching TRBD1 (5 bases). The CDR3 is 13 residues long. Germline V gives CDR1 MNHEY, CDR2 SMNVEV (reference sequence). Trimming took 6 bases from V and 7 from J, leaving 13 bases between them.